A selection of T cell receptor beta chains follows, all from one sample in a study of blood T cell repertoires in COVID-19. Clones were sequenced by immunoSEQ multiplex PCR, and TCRdb holds only the in-frame ones, with some missing. The sample shows about 160,000 clones, about four fifths of them seen only once. The sequencing sample was made of peripheral blood. The source is a man between 65 and 85 years old who had recovered from COVID-19. The CDR3 runs from the conserved cysteine through the conserved F or W. The listing skips clone size in some rows; elsewhere it reads once, few, many or a size class.

len: 13
j_gene: TRBJ1-5
abundance: -
v_gene: TRBV4-3
CDR3aa: CASSQDRGQPQHF

len: 15
j_gene: TRBJ1-1
abundance: -
v_gene: TRBV7-8
CDR3aa: CASSSFGTANTEAFF

len: 13
j_gene: TRBJ1-1
abundance: -
v_gene: TRBV12-3/TRBV12-4
CDR3aa: CASSGLENTEAFF

len: 14
j_gene: TRBJ2-4
abundance: -
v_gene: TRBV11-2
CDR3aa: CASSRGTSFNIQYF

len: 15
j_gene: TRBJ2-7
abundance: -
v_gene: TRBV15
CDR3aa: CATSRGGTGAYEQYF

len: 15
j_gene: TRBJ2-7
abundance: -
v_gene: TRBV6-1
CDR3aa: CASSEAQGTPYEQYF

len: 16
j_gene: TRBJ2-1
abundance: -
v_gene: TRBV11-3
CDR3aa: CASSFSGQSSYNEQFF

len: 13
j_gene: TRBJ2-2
abundance: -
v_gene: TRBV28
CDR3aa: CASRNSGTWELFF

len: 13
j_gene: TRBJ2-7
abundance: -
v_gene: TRBV27
CDR3aa: CASRSTKTYEQYF

len: 14
j_gene: TRBJ2-7
abundance: -
v_gene: TRBV4-1
CDR3aa: CASSQTGLIYEQYF

len: 18
j_gene: TRBJ2-2
abundance: -
v_gene: TRBV7-3
CDR3aa: CASSYPPGTDTNTGELFF

len: 13
j_gene: TRBJ2-1
abundance: -
v_gene: TRBV29-1
CDR3aa: CSVGTSPYNEQFF

len: 15
j_gene: TRBJ2-7
abundance: -
v_gene: TRBV7-9
CDR3aa: CASSSRQGGTYEQYF

len: 15
j_gene: TRBJ1-1
abundance: -
v_gene: TRBV6-5
CDR3aa: CASSQAGQGNTEAFF

len: 15
j_gene: TRBJ2-2
abundance: -
v_gene: TRBV7-2
CDR3aa: CASSLHSPNTGELFF

len: 14
j_gene: TRBJ2-4
abundance: -
v_gene: TRBV7-2
CDR3aa: CASNLGGAKNIQYF

len: 14
j_gene: TRBJ2-7
abundance: few
v_gene: TRBV5-1
CDR3aa: CASSLAGGTYEQYF

len: 14
j_gene: TRBJ2-7
abundance: -
v_gene: TRBV19
CDR3aa: CASSMGLAGYEQYF

len: 15
j_gene: TRBJ2-7
abundance: -
v_gene: TRBV11-3
CDR3aa: CASTRGLAGGYEQYF

len: 14
j_gene: TRBJ1-3
abundance: -
v_gene: TRBV9
CDR3aa: CASSVAGSGNTIYF

len: 15
j_gene: TRBJ2-7
abundance: -
v_gene: TRBV6-5
CDR3aa: CASSYLASGSDEQYF

len: 17
j_gene: TRBJ1-4
abundance: -
v_gene: TRBV19
CDR3aa: CASGGAGARISDEKLFF

len: 13
j_gene: TRBJ1-2
abundance: -
v_gene: TRBV27
CDR3aa: CASSRGLNYGYTF

len: 15
j_gene: TRBJ2-1
abundance: -
v_gene: TRBV5-8
CDR3aa: CASSFWGETYNEQFF

len: 15
j_gene: TRBJ2-5
abundance: -
v_gene: TRBV7-2
CDR3aa: CASSWGDRVGETQYF

len: 19
j_gene: TRBJ1-5
abundance: -
v_gene: TRBV6-2/TRBV6-3
CDR3aa: CASSDATVTSQGGNQPQHF

len: 14
j_gene: TRBJ1-6
abundance: -
v_gene: TRBV4-3
CDR3aa: CASSEETVNSPLHF

len: 16
j_gene: TRBJ2-3
abundance: once
v_gene: TRBV6-2/TRBV6-3
CDR3aa: CASSRKQGTSTDTQYF